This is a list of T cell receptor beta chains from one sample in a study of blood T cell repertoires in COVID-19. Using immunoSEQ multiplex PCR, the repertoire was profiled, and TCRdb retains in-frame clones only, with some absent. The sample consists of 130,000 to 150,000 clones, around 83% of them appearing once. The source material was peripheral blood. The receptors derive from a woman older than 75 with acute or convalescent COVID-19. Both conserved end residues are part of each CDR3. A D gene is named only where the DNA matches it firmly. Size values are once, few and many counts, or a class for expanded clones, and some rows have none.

CDR3nt: TGTGCCAGCAGTGACCAGAAAAGACAGGATATTAGCAATCAGCCCCAGCATTTT
CDR3aa: CASSDQKRQDISNQPQHF
j_gene: TRBJ1-5
abundance: -
v_gene: TRBV6-4
d_gene: -

CDR3nt: TGTGCCAGTAGTTCATACAGGGAAAACTATGGCTACACCTTC
CDR3aa: CASSSYRENYGYTF
j_gene: TRBJ1-2
abundance: -
v_gene: TRBV19
d_gene: -

CDR3nt: TGTGCCAGCAGCTTAGCTAAGGAGTTAGCCAAAAACATTCAGTACTTC
CDR3aa: CASSLAKELAKNIQYF
j_gene: TRBJ2-4
abundance: -
v_gene: TRBV11-2
d_gene: -

CDR3nt: TGTGCCAGCAGCCTGGGGGGCCAAGAGACCCAGTACTTC
CDR3aa: CASSLGGQETQYF
j_gene: TRBJ2-5
abundance: once
v_gene: TRBV3-1/TRBV3-2
d_gene: -

CDR3nt: TGTGCCAGCAGCTCCCCCGGGACTAGCGGGGTCAATGAGCAGTTCTTC
CDR3aa: CASSSPGTSGVNEQFF
j_gene: TRBJ2-1
abundance: -
v_gene: TRBV5-4
d_gene: TRBD2

CDR3nt: TGTGCCAGCAGTTTGAACAGGGCCCTGAACACTGAAGCTTTCTTT
CDR3aa: CASSLNRALNTEAFF
j_gene: TRBJ1-1
abundance: -
v_gene: TRBV6-5
d_gene: -

CDR3nt: TGTGCCATCAGTGAAGGACAGAGCTCCTACAATGAGCAGTTCTTC
CDR3aa: CAISEGQSSYNEQFF
j_gene: TRBJ2-1
abundance: -
v_gene: TRBV10-3
d_gene: -

CDR3nt: TGTGCCAGCAGCTTATCAGGGAAGGCTAATGAAAAACTGTTTTTT
CDR3aa: CASSLSGKANEKLFF
j_gene: TRBJ1-4
abundance: -
v_gene: TRBV11-2
d_gene: -

CDR3nt: TGCGCCAGCAGCTTGGAACAATCCACTGAAGCTTTCTTT
CDR3aa: CASSLEQSTEAFF
j_gene: TRBJ1-1
abundance: -
v_gene: TRBV5-1
d_gene: -

CDR3nt: TGTGCCAGCAGCTTCGGTCGACAGGGGGCTGGCTACACCTTC
CDR3aa: CASSFGRQGAGYTF
j_gene: TRBJ1-2
abundance: -
v_gene: TRBV5-6
d_gene: TRBD1

CDR3nt: TGTGCCAGAACGACAGCCAGGGGGCTCCACGAGCAGTACTTC
CDR3aa: CARTTARGLHEQYF
j_gene: TRBJ2-7
abundance: -
v_gene: TRBV5-3
d_gene: TRBD1

CDR3nt: TGTGCCAGCAGTGAAGGGCTAGCGGGGGTGTACCCCCAGTACTTC
CDR3aa: CASSEGLAGVYPQYF
j_gene: TRBJ2-5
abundance: -
v_gene: TRBV6-1
d_gene: TRBD2

CDR3nt: TGTGCCAGTAGTATCCAGGGCCGGGAGGGTCAGCCCCAGCATTTT
CDR3aa: CASSIQGREGQPQHF
j_gene: TRBJ1-5
abundance: -
v_gene: TRBV19
d_gene: -

CDR3nt: TGTGCCAGTAGTATGCGTGAAGTCCGGCGGGGGGAGCAGTACTTC
CDR3aa: CASSMREVRRGEQYF
j_gene: TRBJ2-7
abundance: -
v_gene: TRBV19
d_gene: TRBD2

CDR3nt: TGTGCCAGCAGCTTAGCGGACAGTCCAACTAATGAAAAACTGTTTTTT
CDR3aa: CASSLADSPTNEKLFF
j_gene: TRBJ1-4
abundance: many
v_gene: TRBV7-9
d_gene: -

CDR3nt: TGTGCCAGCAGCCAAGCTAGCGGGGGGGCCCAGGAGCAGTACTTC
CDR3aa: CASSQASGGAQEQYF
j_gene: TRBJ2-7
abundance: few
v_gene: TRBV3-1/TRBV3-2
d_gene: TRBD2

CDR3nt: TGCGCCAGCAGCAAGGGACAGACCAGCTCCTACGAGCAGTACTTC
CDR3aa: CASSKGQTSSYEQYF
j_gene: TRBJ2-7
abundance: -
v_gene: TRBV5-1
d_gene: TRBD1

CDR3nt: TGTGCCAGCAGCCTAGACATACCCTATGGCTACACCTTC
CDR3aa: CASSLDIPYGYTF
j_gene: TRBJ1-2
abundance: -
v_gene: TRBV7-2
d_gene: -

CDR3nt: TGTGCCAGCAGCTTTCGACAGGGGAGGAACTCTGGGGCCAACGTCCTGACTTTC
CDR3aa: CASSFRQGRNSGANVLTF
j_gene: TRBJ2-6
abundance: -
v_gene: TRBV13
d_gene: TRBD1

CDR3nt: TGTGCCAGCAGCTTAGCGGGACAGTCCTACGAGCAGTACTTC
CDR3aa: CASSLAGQSYEQYF
j_gene: TRBJ2-7
abundance: -
v_gene: TRBV7-2
d_gene: TRBD1

CDR3nt: TGTGCCAGCAGCTTGGCCTCGGCCAGGAACACCTACGAGCAGTACTTC
CDR3aa: CASSLASARNTYEQYF
j_gene: TRBJ2-7
abundance: -
v_gene: TRBV5-4
d_gene: -

CDR3nt: TGTGCCAGCAGACGTGCGGCGGGGATCCGAGAGACCCAGTACTTC
CDR3aa: CASRRAAGIRETQYF
j_gene: TRBJ2-5
abundance: -
v_gene: TRBV3-1/TRBV3-2
d_gene: -

CDR3nt: TGTGCCAGCATCAGGGTAGCCCCCACTGAAGCTTTCTTT
CDR3aa: CASIRVAPTEAFF
j_gene: TRBJ1-1
abundance: -
v_gene: TRBV28
d_gene: -

CDR3nt: TGCGCCATAAGGCCGGGACTAGCTTACAATGAGCAGTTCTTC
CDR3aa: CAIRPGLAYNEQFF
j_gene: TRBJ2-1
abundance: once
v_gene: TRBV5-1
d_gene: TRBD2

CDR3nt: TGCAGCGTTCCCGGACTAGCGGGGGGTGCGGGGGAGCTGTTTTTT
CDR3aa: CSVPGLAGGAGELFF
j_gene: TRBJ2-2
abundance: -
v_gene: TRBV29-1
d_gene: TRBD2

CDR3nt: TGTGCCAGCAGCCCACCGGGGGGGCAAGCGTCGAGTGAGCAGTACTTC
CDR3aa: CASSPPGGQASSEQYF
j_gene: TRBJ2-7
abundance: -
v_gene: TRBV7-2
d_gene: TRBD2

CDR3nt: TGTGCCACCAGTGATCCCAGGACAGATAAGACCCAGTACTTC
CDR3aa: CATSDPRTDKTQYF
j_gene: TRBJ2-5
abundance: few
v_gene: TRBV24-1
d_gene: -

CDR3nt: TGTGCCAGCAGCTTGCCCGGGGGGGCGACAGATACGCAGTATTTT
CDR3aa: CASSLPGGATDTQYF
j_gene: TRBJ2-3
abundance: -
v_gene: TRBV5-8
d_gene: TRBD2

CDR3nt: TGTGCCAGCAGTAGACTTGGGACACCGGACGATCAGCCCCAGCATTTT
CDR3aa: CASSRLGTPDDQPQHF
j_gene: TRBJ1-5
abundance: -
v_gene: TRBV6-2/TRBV6-3
d_gene: -

CDR3nt: TGTGCCAGCAGCTTAGCTGGCCGGACAGGGTATGGCTACACCTTC
CDR3aa: CASSLAGRTGYGYTF
j_gene: TRBJ1-2
abundance: -
v_gene: TRBV7-9
d_gene: TRBD1

CDR3nt: TGTGCCAGCAGTTTAACCAGGGCGCCCGGGGAGCTGTTTTTT
CDR3aa: CASSLTRAPGELFF
j_gene: TRBJ2-2
abundance: -
v_gene: TRBV27
d_gene: -

CDR3nt: TGTGCCAGCAGCTTAGACGGAGATAATTCACCCCTCCACTTT
CDR3aa: CASSLDGDNSPLHF
j_gene: TRBJ1-6
abundance: -
v_gene: TRBV7-9
d_gene: -

CDR3nt: TGTGCCAGCAGGTGGGGGGAGGTGAGCAATCAGCCCCAGCATTTT
CDR3aa: CASRWGEVSNQPQHF
j_gene: TRBJ1-5
abundance: -
v_gene: TRBV6-5
d_gene: -

CDR3nt: TGTGCCAGCAGTGACAGGGGGCTAACTGAAGCTTTCTTT
CDR3aa: CASSDRGLTEAFF
j_gene: TRBJ1-1
abundance: -
v_gene: TRBV2
d_gene: TRBD1

CDR3nt: TGCAGCGTTGAGGACCATGGGGCTACAGATACGCAGTATTTT
CDR3aa: CSVEDHGATDTQYF
j_gene: TRBJ2-3
abundance: -
v_gene: TRBV29-1
d_gene: -

CDR3nt: TGTGCCAGCAGTGAGGGGACAGCAGAGATCTACACCTTC
CDR3aa: CASSEGTAEIYTF
j_gene: TRBJ1-2
abundance: -
v_gene: TRBV2
d_gene: TRBD1

CDR3nt: TGTGCTAGTGGTCCGGGGACAGGGGGCGAGGAGCTGTTTTTT
CDR3aa: CASGPGTGGEELFF
j_gene: TRBJ2-2
abundance: -
v_gene: TRBV12-5
d_gene: TRBD1

CDR3nt: TGTGCCATAGCGTTTTTGGCCGGGGAGCTGTTTTTT
CDR3aa: CAIAFLAGELFF
j_gene: TRBJ2-2
abundance: -
v_gene: TRBV2
d_gene: -

CDR3nt: TGTGCCAGCAGCGCCACCGGGACAGGGGGTATCAATGAGCAGTTCTTC
CDR3aa: CASSATGTGGINEQFF
j_gene: TRBJ2-1
abundance: few
v_gene: TRBV9
d_gene: TRBD1

CDR3nt: TGTGCCAGCAGCCCCTCTCGTTCCGAGCAGTACTTC
CDR3aa: CASSPSRSEQYF
j_gene: TRBJ2-7
abundance: -
v_gene: TRBV7-2
d_gene: -

CDR3nt: TGTGCCAGCAGGGTTGGACTAGTAAGCACAGATACGCAGTATTTT
CDR3aa: CASRVGLVSTDTQYF
j_gene: TRBJ2-3
abundance: -
v_gene: TRBV6-5
d_gene: TRBD2

CDR3nt: TGTGCCAGCAGTGAAGGCCCCCCACAGGGGGTAACTGGAAACACCATATATTTT
CDR3aa: CASSEGPPQGVTGNTIYF
j_gene: TRBJ1-3
abundance: -
v_gene: TRBV6-1
d_gene: TRBD1

CDR3nt: TGTGCCAGCAGCTTAGCCGGGACTCTGAATGAGCAGTTCTTC
CDR3aa: CASSLAGTLNEQFF
j_gene: TRBJ2-1
abundance: -
v_gene: TRBV7-3
d_gene: -

CDR3nt: TGTGCCATTTCCTCGACAGGGGAGGGCGAAAAACTGTTTTTT
CDR3aa: CAISSTGEGEKLFF
j_gene: TRBJ1-4
abundance: -
v_gene: TRBV10-3
d_gene: TRBD1

CDR3nt: TGTGCCAGCAGCTTAGGGGCTTTCGCCACAGATACGCAGTATTTT
CDR3aa: CASSLGAFATDTQYF
j_gene: TRBJ2-3
abundance: -
v_gene: TRBV7-9
d_gene: -

CDR3nt: TGTGCCAGCAGCGTAGCATACAGGAACACTGAAGCTTTCTTT
CDR3aa: CASSVAYRNTEAFF
j_gene: TRBJ1-1
abundance: many
v_gene: TRBV9
d_gene: -

CDR3nt: TGTGCCAGCAGGCGGGCGAGAAACACTGAAGCTTTCTTT
CDR3aa: CASRRARNTEAFF
j_gene: TRBJ1-1
abundance: -
v_gene: TRBV6-5
d_gene: -

CDR3nt: TGTGCCAGCAGCTTAGCGTCACAGCAGGGCCCGAACACCGGGGAGCTGTTTTTT
CDR3aa: CASSLASQQGPNTGELFF
j_gene: TRBJ2-2
abundance: -
v_gene: TRBV11-2
d_gene: -

CDR3nt: TGTGCCAGCAGCCCAGGACAGGGGGACTATGGCTACACCTTC
CDR3aa: CASSPGQGDYGYTF
j_gene: TRBJ1-2
abundance: -
v_gene: TRBV5-5
d_gene: TRBD1

CDR3nt: TGTGCCAGCAGCCTACTGGGCGGGGTCGACAATGAGCAGTTCTTC
CDR3aa: CASSLLGGVDNEQFF
j_gene: TRBJ2-1
abundance: -
v_gene: TRBV4-2
d_gene: -

CDR3nt: TGTGCCAGCAGCCCCGGAGCGAGCAATCAGCCCCAGCATTTT
CDR3aa: CASSPGASNQPQHF
j_gene: TRBJ1-5
abundance: many
v_gene: TRBV7-9
d_gene: -

CDR3nt: TGTGCCAGCTCACCCGGGGGACAGGGGAATTACGAGCAGTACTTC
CDR3aa: CASSPGGQGNYEQYF
j_gene: TRBJ2-7
abundance: -
v_gene: TRBV18
d_gene: TRBD1

CDR3nt: TGTGCCAGCAGTGAATTCGAGGGGGCTAACTATGGCTACACCTTC
CDR3aa: CASSEFEGANYGYTF
j_gene: TRBJ1-2
abundance: few
v_gene: TRBV6-4
d_gene: -